A selection of T cell receptor beta chains follows, all from one sample in a study of blood T cell repertoires in COVID-19. The table came from immunoSEQ multiplex PCR; TCRdb's copy has only in-frame clones and leaves some out. The sample has 50,000 or so clones, roughly 90% seen once. Input material: peripheral blood. Source of these receptors: a human donor in a cohort sampled during active COVID-19. CDR3s include the opening cysteine and the closing phenylalanine or tryptophan. The D gene is left open where the match is weak. The size field is filled for only some rows; it gives once, few, many or a size class.

NA,NA,TRBV5-1,TRBJ1-5,CASSPGDTGQPQHF,TGCGCCAGCAGCCCTGGGGACACAGGGCAGCCCCAGCATTTT
TRBD2,once,TRBV11-2,TRBJ2-5,CASSLGMGLASYQETQYF,TGTGCCAGCAGCTTAGGGATGGGACTAGCGAGTTATCAAGAGACCCAGTACTTC
NA,few,TRBV19,TRBJ1-4,CASTTGSTNEKLFF,TGTGCCAGTACGACGGGATCAACTAATGAAAAACTGTTTTTT
TRBD1,NA,TRBV15,TRBJ1-2,CATSRDGRGSYGYTF,TGTGCCACCAGCAGAGATGGCAGGGGGAGTTATGGCTACACCTTC
TRBD1,NA,TRBV19,TRBJ1-5,CASGGQNSNQPQHF,TGTGCCAGTGGGGGACAGAATAGCAATCAGCCCCAGCATTTT
TRBD1,NA,TRBV28,TRBJ1-1,CASSWDRANTEAFF,TGTGCCAGCAGTTGGGACAGGGCCAACACTGAAGCTTTCTTT
TRBD2,NA,TRBV11-1,TRBJ2-4,CASSREVAGSKNIQYF,TGTGCCAGCAGCCGTGAGGTAGCGGGATCAAAAAACATTCAGTACTTC
TRBD2,NA,TRBV6-5,TRBJ2-7,CASSLGLAGAYEQYF,TGTGCCAGCAGTCTCGGACTAGCGGGAGCTTACGAGCAGTACTTC
NA,NA,TRBV7-2,TRBJ2-3,CASSLDQRVTDTQYF,TGTGCCAGCAGCCTAGATCAGCGTGTCACAGATACGCAGTATTTT
TRBD2,NA,TRBV6-2/TRBV6-3,TRBJ2-7,CASSLGLAGNYEQYF,TGTGCCAGCAGTTTGGGACTAGCGGGAAATTACGAGCAGTACTTC
TRBD2,NA,TRBV28,TRBJ2-7,CASSRLAGSSYEQYF,TGTGCCAGCAGTCGACTAGCGGGAAGCTCCTACGAGCAGTACTTC
NA,NA,TRBV5-1,TRBJ1-4,CASSRSTDEKLFF,TGCGCCAGCAGCCGATCAACGGATGAAAAACTGTTTTTT
TRBD2,NA,TRBV3-1/TRBV3-2,TRBJ2-7,CASSRNSGIGEQYF,TGTGCCAGCAGTAGGAATAGCGGGATCGGCGAGCAGTACTTC
TRBD1,NA,TRBV24-1,TRBJ2-1,CATSDPPGQAGNEQFF,TGTGCCACCAGTGACCCTCCGGGACAGGCCGGCAATGAGCAGTTCTTC
NA,NA,TRBV4-1,TRBJ2-3,CASSYPAGGISTDTQYF,TGCGCCAGCAGCTACCCAGCAGGGGGGATAAGCACAGATACGCAGTATTTT
NA,once,TRBV6-2/TRBV6-3,TRBJ1-4,CASSSPSGNREKLFF,TGTGCCAGCAGCTCCCCCTCGGGTAATCGCGAAAAACTGTTTTTT
TRBD1,NA,TRBV3-1/TRBV3-2,TRBJ1-1,CASSQELQGDDTEAFF,TGTGCCAGCAGCCAAGAATTACAGGGGGACGACACTGAAGCTTTCTTT
TRBD1,NA,TRBV7-9,TRBJ1-5,CASSSGTGNQPQHF,TGTGCCAGCAGCTCCGGGACAGGGAATCAGCCCCAGCATTTT
TRBD1,NA,TRBV28,TRBJ2-7,CASGPGDRVVYEQYF,TGTGCCAGCGGCCCTGGGGACAGGGTGGTCTACGAGCAGTACTTC
NA,NA,TRBV20-1,TRBJ1-1,CSASYDTEAFF,TGCAGTGCTAGCTATGACACTGAAGCTTTCTTT